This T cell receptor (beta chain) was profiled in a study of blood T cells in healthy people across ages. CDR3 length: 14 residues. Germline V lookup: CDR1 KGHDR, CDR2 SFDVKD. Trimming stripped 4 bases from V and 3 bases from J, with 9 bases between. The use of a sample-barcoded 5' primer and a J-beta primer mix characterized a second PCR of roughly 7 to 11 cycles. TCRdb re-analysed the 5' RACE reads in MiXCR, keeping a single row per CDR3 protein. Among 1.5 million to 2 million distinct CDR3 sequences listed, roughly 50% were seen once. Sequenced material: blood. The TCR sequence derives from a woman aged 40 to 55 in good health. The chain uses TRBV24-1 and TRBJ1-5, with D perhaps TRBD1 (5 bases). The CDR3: CATSDPDINQPQHF. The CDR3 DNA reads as TGTGCCACCAGTGACCCGGACATCAATCAGCCCCAGCATTTT.